What follows are 25 T cell receptor beta chains derived from one specimen sequenced in a study of Graves' ophthalmopathy and Graves' hyperthyroidism. Amplifying from RNA transcripts, the study obtained TCR beta CDR3 regions. Amplification began with first-round RT-PCR using HTBI primers, then second-round multiplex PCR was performed. TCRdb re-called the multiplex PCR reads through MiXCR, storing one row per CDR3 protein. The sample carries about 480,000 distinct CDR3 sequences, around 15% recorded once. The sequenced material came from blood. The receptors come from a woman in her thirties with Graves' ophthalmopathy.

This clonotype was seen repeatedly, ten times or more. The rearrangement uses TRBV28 and TRBJ1-1; D is ambiguous. V lost 10 bases to trimming and J lost 3 bases, with 12 bases between them. The CDR3 contains 12 residues. Germline CDR1 and CDR2: MDHEN and SYDVKM. CDR3 in amino acids: CATILGYTEAFF. The CDR3 DNA sequence: TGTGCCACCATTTTAGGGTACACTGAAGCTTTCTTT.

In this sample, this clonotype turned up many times. The chain recombines TRBV28 with TRBJ1-5, with 7 bases that match TRBD1. The CDR3 is 17 amino acids. V dropped 2 bases and J dropped 1; count of bases not matched to a gene: 8. CDR1 and CDR2 (germline): MDHEN, SYDVKM. The DNA of the CDR3 is TGTGCCAGCAGTTTACCAGGGGGGGGGTCGAGCAATCAGCCCCAGCATTTT. Its translation is CASSLPGGGSSNQPQHF.

In this sample, this clonotype turned up many times. The chain uses TRBV19 and TRBJ1-1, with 9 nucleotides matching TRBD1. Trimming removed 9 bases from V and 7 bases from J; junction bases left unmatched: 12. Germline V gene lookup returns CDR1 LNHDA and CDR2 SQIVND (reference sequence). The CDR3 is made up of 14 amino acids. CDR3 sequence (DNA): TGTGCCAGCTATCGACAGGGGGGAGAAAGTGAAGCTTTCTTT. Its translation: CASYRQGGESEAFF.

This clonotype was recorded at least ten times. This chain connects TRBV24-1 to TRBJ2-5; 8 bases fit TRBD1. Germline V gene data show CDR1 as KGHDR and CDR2 as SFDVKD. The CDR3 totals 15 residues. V lost 1 base to trimming and J lost 4 bases; unmatched junction nucleotides: 4. DNA of the CDR3: TGTGCCACCAGTGATTTCGGACAGGGAGTAGAGACCCAGTACTTC. Its protein product is CATSDFGQGVETQYF.

This clonotype has ten or more counts. The gene calls are TRBV29-1 and TRBJ1-1, with D unclear. The V gene's germline CDR1 is SQVTM and CDR2 ANQGSEA. V lost 7 bases and J lost 1, with 10 bases in between. This CDR3 is 12 amino acids long. CDR3 protein: CSANSWNTEAFF. CDR3 bases: TGCAGCGCTAATTCGTGGAACACTGAAGCTTTCTTT.

The sample holds many counts of this clonotype. The J gene is TRBJ2-5, the V gene TRBV4-1; tentative D call: TRBD2 (6 bases). The CDR3 is made up of 15 amino acids. Trimming removed 8 bases from V and 3 bases from J, with 19 bases in between. From germline, CDR1 is MGHRA and CDR2 YSYEKL. Here the CDR3 DNA reads TGCGCCAGCCAAGTTTCGGGGACGGGGGAAGAGACCCAGTACTTC. Encoded protein: CASQVSGTGEETQYF.

In its sample, this clonotype was seen a few times. This chain connects TRBV5-1 to TRBJ1-2, with 8 bases fitting TRBD1. The CDR3 spans 13 residues. The germline gives CDR1 SGHRS, CDR2 YFSETQ. The trim removed 7 bases at V and 2 bases at J, leaving 4 bases unmatched. The CDR3 coding sequence is TGCGCCAGCCGCCCAGGGGGCAACTATGGCTACACCTTC. Protein product: CASRPGGNYGYTF.

About this clonotype: It may be a read error: a sequence one base away is much more abundant. The V call is TRBV10-2, the J call TRBJ2-5; 8 positions agree with TRBD1. Looked up from germline, CDR1 is WSHSY and CDR2 is SAAADI. The CDR3 consists of 15 residues. The CDR3 DNA follows: TGCGCCAGCAGGCCTGGACAGGGAAGGGGAGAGACCAAGTACTTC. Translating gives CASRPGQGRGETKYF.

This clonotype came up once. The CDR3: CASSIPGTAYEQYF. DNA for the CDR3: TGTGCCAGTAGTATCCCCGGGACAGCCTACGAGCAGTACTTC. This chain connects TRBV19 to TRBJ2-7; 7 positions agree with TRBD1. J lost 2 bases, V lost 3 bases, and 4 bases had no gene match. CDR3 length: 14 amino acids. Germline V lookup: CDR1 LNHDA, CDR2 SQIVND (reference sequence).

This clonotype was found many times. The chain recombines TRBV7-8 with TRBJ1-1; 9 nucleotides line up with TRBD1. Germline V gene data show CDR1 as SGHVS and CDR2 as FQNEAQ. This CDR3 has 15 residues. Trimming took 5 bases from V and 4 from J; bases not matched to a gene: 8. This CDR3 is CASSPGTGTGTEAFF. CDR3 coding DNA: TGTGCCAGCAGCCCCGGGACAGGGACGGGCACTGAAGCTTTCTTT.

There are many counts of this clonotype. The rearrangement joins TRBV11-2 to TRBJ2-2, with TRBD2 identical over 13 bases. Germline trimming cut 0 bases from V and 6 bases from J; bases unmatched to any gene: 4. The CDR3 has 17 residues. CDR1 and CDR2 (germline): SGHAT, FQNNGV. The DNA for the CDR3 is TGTGCCAGCAGCTTAGAACTAGCGGGAGGGCCCTCCGGGGAGCTGTTTTTT. Translated, it gives CASSLELAGGPSGELFF. Using reference TRBV11-2 and TRBJ2-2 for the parts outside the CDR3, the full variable domain is EAGVAQSPRYKIIEKRQSVAFWCNPISGHATLYWYQQILGQGPKLLIQFQNNGVVDDSQLPKDRFSAERLKGVDSTLKIQPAKLEDSAVYLCASSLELAGGPSGELFFGEGSRLTVL.

This clonotype has ten or more counts. This rearrangement joins TRBV24-1 to TRBJ1-2, with D perhaps matching TRBD1 (5 bases). From germline, CDR1 is KGHDR and CDR2 SFDVKD. Trimming took off 3 bases at V and 8 bases at J, with 12 bases between the two ends. This CDR3 has 13 amino acids. The CDR3 sequence: CATSDDRGLGYTF. The CDR3 nucleotides are TGTGCCACCAGTGATGACAGAGGACTCGGCTACACCTTC.

This clonotype was detected ten times or more. This rearrangement joins TRBV27 to TRBJ1-1; TRBD1 aligns across 8 bases. The length of the CDR3 is 14 residues. The V segment lost 6 bases and the J segment 2 bases; nucleotides outside the gene matches: 5. Germline assignment: CDR1 MNHEY and CDR2 SMNVEV (reference sequence). The CDR3 nucleotides are TGTGCCAGCAGGAAACAGGGGGAAAACACTGAAGCTTTCTTT. Residues: CASRKQGENTEAFF.

Many counts were recorded for this clonotype. The chain has TRBV20-1 and TRBJ2-5; 10 bases align to TRBD1. J lost 1 base, V lost 4 bases, and 12 bases had no gene match. In germline, CDR1 is DFQATT, CDR2 SNEGSKA (reference sequence). This CDR3 spans 17 amino acids. Here the CDR3 reads CSATPRRGTGVQETQYF. The CDR3 DNA is TGCAGTGCTACCCCTCGACGGGGGACAGGGGTCCAAGAGACCCAGTACTTC.

Concerning this clonotype itself: A much larger clone differs by one base, so this may be a read error. Likely a read error: the CDR3 ends without its conserved phenylalanine or tryptophan. The chain joins TRBV2 to TRBJ1-2; D is possibly TRBD1 (5 bases). V was shortened by 2 bases and J by 5 bases, with 6 bases between the two germline ends. The CDR3 contains 12 residues. From germline, CDR1 is SNHLY and CDR2 FYNNEI. CDR3 region: CASSEKGYGYTV. Here the CDR3 DNA reads TGTGCCAGCAGTGAAAAGGGGTATGGCTACACCGTC.

This clonotype came up many times. The V gene is TRBV11-3, the J gene TRBJ2-4, with D tentatively TRBD1 or TRBD2 (5 bases each). V lost 0 bases to trimming and J lost 0 bases, with 9 bases between them. The CDR3 has 16 amino acids. CDR1 SGHNT and CDR2 YENEEA come from the germline V gene. CDR3 nucleotide sequence: TGTGCCAGCAGCTTAGACGGGGCAATAGCCAAAAACATTCAGTACTTC. It specifies CASSLDGAIAKNIQYF.

This clonotype was seen at least ten times. The chain links TRBV7-2 to TRBJ1-6, with 8 bases identical to TRBD1. Germline lookup yields CDR1 SGHTA and CDR2 FQGNSA. CDR3 length: 15 amino acids. V dropped 3 bases and J dropped 9; count of bases not matched to a gene: 7. The DNA of the CDR3 is TGTGCCAGCAGCTTCGACAGGGGTTCGGGTTCACCCCTCCACTTT. Its protein product is CASSFDRGSGSPLHF.

Many counts were recorded for this clonotype. This sequence joins TRBV20-1 and TRBJ2-7, with 8 bases that match TRBD2. Germline trimming cut 3 bases from V and 2 bases from J; bases unmatched to any gene: 6. Germline V lookup: CDR1 DFQATT, CDR2 SNEGSKA (reference sequence). This CDR3 is 14 amino acids long. The CDR3 bases are TGCAGTGCTAGGTTACTAGCGGAGCCCTACGAGCAGTACTTC. Translating it yields CSARLLAEPYEQYF.

This clonotype was observed many times. The chain has TRBV10-3 and TRBJ1-6; no clear D gene. V lost 4 bases and J lost 5, with 12 bases in between. This CDR3 spans 15 amino acids. Germline V gene data show CDR1 as ENHRY and CDR2 as SYGVKD. DNA of the CDR3: TGTGCCATCAGTGGGAGGACGGAGAATAATTCACCCCTCCACTTT. It is translated as CAISGRTENNSPLHF.

Ten or more counts support this clonotype. The chain couples TRBV30 to TRBJ1-1, with a weak D call TRBD1 (5 bases). CDR3 length: 15 amino acids. The ends were cut back, 5 bases at V and 1 base at J, with 17 bases in the middle. Per germline, CDR1 GTSNPN and CDR2 SVGIG (reference sequence). The CDR3, as DNA: TGTGCCTGGGCTTCAGGAGGGGTTTCGAACACTGAAGCTTTCTTT. Encoded protein: CAWASGGVSNTEAFF.

At least ten counts were recorded for this clonotype. The genes are TRBV28 and TRBJ2-7; no clear D gene. The germline V gene encodes CDR1 MDHEN and CDR2 SYDVKM. CDR3 length: 12 residues. V gave up 5 bases and J gave up 2 bases, with 7 bases separating them. The DNA of the CDR3 is TGTGCCAGCAGTGGGGTCCCCTACGAGCAGTACTTC. Translated: CASSGVPYEQYF.

This clonotype was seen repeatedly, ten times or more. The chain recombines TRBV12-3 or TRBV12-4 with TRBJ2-7; 9 bases line up with TRBD2. This CDR3 region has 14 residues. J was trimmed by 8 bases and V by 5 bases; bases with no gene match: 10. This chain's CDR3 is CASSMEGTSLQQYF. CDR3 coding DNA: TGTGCCAGCAGTATGGAAGGGACTAGCCTTCAGCAGTACTTC.

This clonotype has just a few counts. The rearrangement joins TRBV10-1 to TRBJ1-1; 8 bases fit TRBD1. With V trimmed by 2 bases and J by 4 bases, 6 bases remained unmatched. Per germline, CDR1 WNHNN and CDR2 SYGVQD (reference sequence). The length of the CDR3 is 15 residues. The CDR3 DNA follows: TGCGCCAGCAGTGAGAGTACAGGGGGTGGCACTGAAGCTTTCTTT. Its translation: CASSESTGGGTEAFF.

This clonotype was seen repeatedly, ten times or more. The DNA is left out, because the CDR3 cannot be placed on it with certainty; the CDR3 is given as TCRdb lists it. V usage is TRBV9 and J usage is TRBJ2-4; the table's D call TRBD1 went unverified against the DNA. Germline V lookup: CDR1 SGDLS, CDR2 YYNGEE. Including both end residues, the CDR3 is 13 amino acids long. Here the CDR3 reads CASSVGTGTRRHF.

This clonotype was observed many times. The V and J genes are TRBV6-1 and TRBJ2-5, with D tentatively TRBD1 (6 bases). The CDR3 extends over 13 amino acids. Germline lookup yields CDR1 MNHNS and CDR2 SASEGT. Trimming pared 6 bases from V and 2 bases from J, leaving 10 bases between. CDR3 amino acids: CASRRDKQETQYF. The CDR3 DNA is TGTGCCAGCAGACGGGACAAGCAAGAGACCCAGTACTTC.